This TCR beta chain was found in a study of shared clonotypes between healthy human individuals. J was trimmed by 1 base and V by 4 bases; bases with no gene match: 3. This CDR3 comprises 14 residues. Looked up from germline, CDR1 is MNHNS and CDR2 is SASEGT. General study results and limits: In this cohort, only blood was sampled, and tissue repertoires likely differ. In the sorted subsets, rarefaction showed sequencing was incomplete despite large depth.

In this sample, this clone turned up a few times. The antigen remains unidentified. The assay used deep level. Here immunoSEQ multiplex PCR was the method, and the copy in TCRdb shows in-frame clones only, minus some. The data hold 110,000 or so clones, with about 63% observed a single time. Sequenced material: memory CD8+ T cells sorted from blood. Subset: CD45RO+ cells pooled with CCR7-negative TemRA cells. This chain joins TRBV6-1 and TRBJ1-1, with TRBD1 identical over 7 bases. The sequence was obtained from a woman aged 25 to 39 in good health. DNA for the CDR3: TGTGCCAGCAGTGCAACAGGGGAGAACACTGAAGCTTTCTTT. Translating gives CASSATGENTEAFF.